This T cell receptor (beta chain) came from a study of cytomegalovirus exposure and HLA in healthy donors. Study-wide results and limits: Upon later analysis, HLA-associated TCR beta chains proved more clonally expanded than other, equally common chains. In a later analysis, TCR beta V- and J-gene trimming was associated with a missense DCLRE1C variant.

The PCR used 60 Vbeta and 13 Jbeta primers. Original data processing: Counted up in a later analysis, unique TCR beta chains came to 65 million to 80 million, with around 9.9 million shared. This table comes from immunoSEQ multiplex PCR, and its TCRdb copy is limited to in-frame clones, with some not included. For V, J and clone size, that table is used; D and trimming come from the DNA. The table includes under 200,000 clones, about 79% detected once. The CDR3 length is 13 residues. The V end lost 4 bases, the J end lost 1 base, and 10 bases lay between the germline ends. From germline, CDR1 is GTSNPN and CDR2 SVGIG (reference sequence). To note about this clone: The antigen is unknown.

This chain connects TRBV30 to TRBJ1-1; D is unclear. Sample: PBMCs. The sequence was collected from a woman in her fifties or sixties in good health and CMV-seronegative. The CDR3 DNA sequence: TGTGCCTGGATTCGGCAGGCGAACACTGAAGCTTTCTTT. Its protein is CAWIRQANTEAFF.